Listed here is a single T cell receptor (beta chain). The CDR3 spans 16 residues. Germline loops: CDR1 LNHNV, CDR2 YYDKDF (reference sequence). With 0 bases removed from V and 4 bases from J, the gap between germline ends came to 15 bases. This sample stems from a study of T cell changes during pregnancy in multiple sclerosis. TCRdb's copy holds only in-frame clones and misses some; the assay was immunoSEQ multiplex PCR. The repertoire holds about 130,000 clones, with about 95% as singletons. The sequenced sample was peripheral blood, obtained after pregnancy. The sequence was obtained from a female donor with multiple sclerosis, enrolled in a pregnancy study. The rearrangement links TRBV15 to TRBJ2-5, with D unclear. The CDR3 reads CATSRDPESRRETQYF. The CDR3 region has the DNA TGTGCCACCAGCAGAGATCCGGAGAGTCGAAGAGAGACCCAGTACTTC.